The 10 T cell receptor beta chains below come from one sample, sequenced in a study of shared clonotypes between healthy human individuals. Libraries were prepared by immunoSEQ multiplex PCR; TCRdb keeps only in-frame clonotypes and omits some of them. In the table there are about 2.1 million clones, 85% to 95% of which are singletons. CD45RO-negative cells were positively selected for CCR7, leaving out terminally differentiated effector memory CD45RA+ cells. The sample consisted of naive CD8+ T cells from PBMCs. These receptors were taken from a man younger than 30 in good health. Some clones in this sample may be carry-over from other donors' samples.

CDR3 residues: CASSMVLAGTGELFF. The CDR3 DNA sequence: TGTGCCAGTAGTATGGTGCTAGCGGGGACCGGGGAGCTGTTTTTT. The gene calls are TRBV19 and TRBJ2-2; 9 bases are a match to TRBD2. The J segment lost 5 bases and the V segment lost 3 bases, leaving 4 bases of the junction unmatched. Germline CDR1 reads LNHDA; CDR2 reads SQIVND (reference sequence). This CDR3 region has 15 residues.

The genes are TRBV5-4 and TRBJ2-5, with TRBD2 identical over 14 bases. CDR3 size: 18 residues. V was pared by 4 bases and J by 7 bases, with 15 bases of the junction left unmatched. CDR1 and CDR2 from the germline V gene are SGHNT and YYREEE (reference sequence). CDR3 DNA sequence: TGTGCCAGCAGCCCCCTACCGACTAGCGGGAGGGCCTTGGGGACCCAGTACTTC. The encoded protein is CASSPLPTSGRALGTQYF.

The rearrangement joins TRBV4-3 to TRBJ2-2, with D perhaps matching TRBD2 (6 bases). V dropped 1 base and J dropped 2 bases, with 17 bases sitting between them. The CDR3 is made up of 18 amino acids. CDR1 and CDR2 (germline): LGHNA, YSLEER. As DNA, the CDR3 is TGCGCCAGCAGCCAAGTTATAAAGAGCGGGTTTAACACCGGGGAGCTGTTTTTT. Translated: CASSQVIKSGFNTGELFF.

This clone appeared a single time. The V and J genes are TRBV18 and TRBJ2-3, with 9 bases fitting TRBD2. This CDR3 is built from 15 residues. The germline V gene encodes CDR1 KGHSH and CDR2 LQKENI. J gave up 4 bases and V 7 bases, and 9 bases lay outside the gene matches. The CDR3 nucleotides are TGTGCCAGCTACCATAGCGGGAGCTGGGCAGATACGCAGTATTTT. It yields the protein CASYHSGSWADTQYF. Full variable domain (missing parts from reference TRBV18 and TRBJ2-3): NAGVMQNPRHLVRRRGQEARLRCSPMKGHSHVYWYRQLPEEGLKFMVYLQKENIIDESGMPKERFSAEFPKEGPSILRIQQVVRGDSAAYFCASYHSGSWADTQYFGPGTRLTVL.

As for this clone: Other DNA sequences in the same sample also yield this CDR3. V is TRBV19 and J is TRBJ1-1; D unresolved. CDR1 is LNHDA, CDR2 SQIVND, per germline (reference sequence). The ends were cut back, 3 bases at V and 8 bases at J, with 7 bases in the middle. CDR3 size: 11 residues. CDR3 coding DNA: TGTGCCAGTAGTATTGGTCCGGAAGCTTTCTTT. Protein product: CASSIGPEAFF. The variable domain in full, with the rest retrieved from reference TRBV19 and TRBJ1-1, is DGGITQSPKYLFRKEGQNVTLSCEQNLNHDAMYWYRQDPGQGLRLIYYSQIVNDFQKGDIAEGYSVSREKKESFPLTVTSAQKNPTAFYLCASSIGPEAFFGQGTRLTVV.

This chain uses TRBV2 with TRBJ1-2; TRBD1 is a possible D gene (5 bases). Germline assignment: CDR1 SNHLY and CDR2 FYNNEI. This CDR3 spans 18 amino acids. Deletions cut 3 bases from V and 3 bases from J, with 23 bases between. The chain's CDR3 is CASSDMFRWGVQDYGYTF. The CDR3 DNA sequence: TGTGCCAGCAGTGATATGTTCAGATGGGGGGTACAGGACTATGGCTACACCTTC. Using reference TRBV2 and TRBJ1-2 for the parts outside the CDR3, the full variable domain is EPEVTQTPSHQVTQMGQEVILRCVPISNHLYFYWYRQILGQKVEFLVSFYNNEISEKSEIFDDQFSVERPDGSNFTLKIRSTKLEDSAMYFCASSDMFRWGVQDYGYTFGSGTRLTVV.

This chain connects TRBV6-6 to TRBJ1-5; D ambiguous. The CDR3 has 14 residues. The V and J ends lost 4 bases and 1 base respectively, with 8 bases between them. Germline loops: CDR1 MNHNY, CDR2 SVGAGI (reference sequence). CDR3 coding DNA: TGTGCCAGCAGTTCCACAGCAAGCAATCAGCCCCAGCATTTT. It specifies CASSSTASNQPQHF.

The V gene is TRBV19, the J gene TRBJ2-2; D uncertain. With 9 bases removed from V and 6 bases from J, the gap between germline ends came to 20 bases. There are 15 residues in the CDR3. Germline CDR1 and CDR2: LNHDA and SQIVND (reference sequence). The CDR3 DNA follows: TGTGCCAGCCAGATGACCCCAGCGAAGGCCGGGGAGCTGTTTTTT. Translation gives CASQMTPAKAGELFF.

V is TRBV7-9 and J is TRBJ2-5; TRBD1 aligns across 7 bases. Germline CDR1 SEHNR, CDR2 FQNEAQ (reference sequence). The ends lost 5 bases at V and 5 bases at J; junction bases unmatched: 8. CDR3 length: 14 residues. This chain's CDR3 is CASSHRDSWETQYF. CDR3 DNA sequence: TGTGCCAGCAGCCACCGGGACAGCTGGGAGACCCAGTACTTC.

J is TRBJ2-7 and V is TRBV9, with 7 positions matching TRBD2. The length of the CDR3 is 15 residues. The germline CDR1 and CDR2 sequences are SGDLS and YYNGEE. The V segment lost 5 bases and the J segment 6 bases; nucleotides outside the gene matches: 14. The CDR3 loop is CASSALAAGAGEQYF. Here the CDR3 DNA reads TGTGCCAGCAGTGCCTTGGCTGCGGGAGCCGGCGAGCAGTACTTC.